These T cell receptor beta chains were read from a single sample in a study of blood T cell repertoires in COVID-19. The data were produced by immunoSEQ multiplex PCR, yet TCRdb's version contains in-frame clones alone and is incomplete. The sample records fewer than 110,000 clones, roughly 80% being singletons. The specimen was peripheral blood. These receptors all stem from a human donor in a cohort sampled during active COVID-19. Both conserved end residues are part of each CDR3. Each record gives: CDR3 protein, V gene.

CDR3 protein: CASSPAGTGTGANVLTF
V gene: TRBV18

CDR3 protein: CASSRGGQGLDKQFF
V gene: TRBV4-1

CDR3 protein: CASSMVGRSNQPQHF
V gene: TRBV19

CDR3 protein: CASSQNRVREQYF
V gene: TRBV4-3

CDR3 protein: CASSAILAGFYEQYF
V gene: TRBV27

CDR3 protein: CASSQEASVSPYEQYF
V gene: TRBV3-1/TRBV3-2

CDR3 protein: CAINKRGQGSSGYTF
V gene: TRBV10-3

CDR3 protein: CASTRGGSSGNGLQETQYF
V gene: TRBV9

CDR3 protein: CASSPRSGRGYTDTQYF
V gene: TRBV7-2

CDR3 protein: CASSLLASGELFF
V gene: TRBV4-3

CDR3 protein: CASSRQGLDYGYTF
V gene: TRBV5-1

CDR3 protein: CASSVVSGLPGELFF
V gene: TRBV9

CDR3 protein: CASREQGDNTGELFF
V gene: TRBV2

CDR3 protein: CASSYTGGNTEAFF
V gene: TRBV6-2/TRBV6-3

CDR3 protein: CASRYRGRTDTQYF
V gene: TRBV19

CDR3 protein: CASSKGGGSGRGNEQFF
V gene: TRBV21-1

CDR3 protein: CASSLVYAGETYEQYF
V gene: TRBV27

CDR3 protein: CASKLDRLRTGELFF
V gene: TRBV19

CDR3 protein: CASRSGTHSYNEQFF
V gene: TRBV2

CDR3 protein: CASNVQGEAPDTQYF
V gene: TRBV28

CDR3 protein: CASSWARGETQYF
V gene: TRBV27

CDR3 protein: CASSQVISKSSGNTIYF
V gene: TRBV4-3

CDR3 protein: CAWSVGGNTEAFF
V gene: TRBV30

CDR3 protein: CAIGSGTGELFF
V gene: TRBV10-3

CDR3 protein: CASSQNTGEEAFF
V gene: TRBV3-1/TRBV3-2

CDR3 protein: CASSPHRDNQPQHF
V gene: TRBV11-3

CDR3 protein: CASSPTGGAVGIEKLFF
V gene: TRBV7-2

CDR3 protein: CASSSPGVRTEAFF
V gene: TRBV6-5

CDR3 protein: CASSRTGSNQPQHF
V gene: TRBV6-2/TRBV6-3

CDR3 protein: CASSQQGQAHNQPQHF
V gene: TRBV3-1/TRBV3-2

CDR3 protein: CASSGQGPQPQHF
V gene: TRBV19

CDR3 protein: CASSRRGGGSSYNEQFF
V gene: TRBV4-3

CDR3 protein: CASGEASGRWEQYF
V gene: TRBV4-1

CDR3 protein: CASRKQGASNQPQHF
V gene: TRBV2

CDR3 protein: CASSAAGRGVNEKLFF
V gene: TRBV7-9

CDR3 protein: CASSLAAGSYNEQFF
V gene: TRBV7-2

CDR3 protein: CASSKEVYGYTF
V gene: TRBV9

CDR3 protein: CASSFSGRSSTDTQYF
V gene: TRBV6-2/TRBV6-3

CDR3 protein: CASSQFTGGTEAFF
V gene: TRBV6-5